Below, 27 T cell receptor beta chains from the same sample are listed, as sequenced in a study of blood T cells in healthy people across ages. The authors ran a second PCR of about 7 to 11 cycles using a sample-barcoded 5' primer and a J-beta primer mix. Each CDR3 protein is one row after TCRdb ran MiXCR on the 5' RACE reads. The data hold over 500,000 distinct CDR3 sequences, with around a quarter observed a single time. The data also belong to a second study, concerning T cells of mothers and their children.

The source material was blood. These receptor sequences come from a boy aged 2-15 years in good health.

This clonotype was counted between two and nine times. The chain recombines TRBV15 with TRBJ1-1; 9 bases line up with TRBD1. CDR3 length equals 15 residues. V trimming: 3 bases; J trimming: 2 bases; junction bases outside the gene matches: 4. The germline V gene has CDR1 LNHNV and CDR2 YYDKDF (reference sequence). CDR3 loop: CATSRDRGSNTEAFF. The CDR3 nucleotides are TGTGCCACCAGCAGGGACAGGGGCTCCAACACTGAAGCTTTCTTT.

This rearrangement joins TRBV6-5 to TRBJ1-2; D might be TRBD1 (6 bases). The CDR3 has 13 residues. Germline CDR1 and CDR2: MNHEY and SVGAGI. Trimming took 6 bases from V and 5 from J, leaving 13 bases between them. The CDR3 DNA follows: TGTGCCAGCAGGCCCGACAGGAGATATGGCTACACCTTC. This gives the protein CASRPDRRYGYTF.

The rearrangement links TRBV12-3 or TRBV12-4 to TRBJ1-1; no definite D call. This CDR3 spans 14 amino acids. Trimming removed 6 bases from V and 0 bases from J, with 11 bases in between. The CDR3 DNA reads as TGTGCCAGCAGGTATGTTGGAGTGAACACTGAAGCTTTCTTT. Protein: CASRYVGVNTEAFF.

This sequence joins TRBV24-1 and TRBJ2-1, with 9 bases identical to TRBD2. Germline CDR1 is KGHDR and CDR2 is SFDVKD. V dropped 3 bases and J dropped 5; count of bases not matched to a gene: 4. CDR3 length: 15 residues. The CDR3 loop is CATSDGLASDNEQFF. The CDR3 DNA reads TGTGCCACCAGTGATGGACTAGCGTCTGACAATGAGCAGTTCTTC.

The chain has TRBV11-2 and TRBJ2-3, with 11 bases fitting TRBD2. From germline, CDR1 is SGHAT and CDR2 FQNNGV. This CDR3 region has 15 residues. J gave up 3 bases and V 5 bases, and 4 bases lay outside the gene matches. CDR3 DNA sequence: TGTGCCAGCAGCCATACTAGCGGGAGAACAGATACGCAGTATTTT. This translates into CASSHTSGRTDTQYF.

A few counts support this clonotype. This chain connects TRBV7-2 to TRBJ1-2; D is undetermined. Trimming left V 5 bases short and J 6 bases short, with 16 bases between. Germline V gene data show CDR1 as SGHTA and CDR2 as FQGNSA. The length of the CDR3 is 14 residues. CDR3: CASSPGWGFDGYTF. CDR3 coding DNA: TGTGCCAGCAGCCCAGGATGGGGATTCGATGGCTACACCTTC.

The chain has TRBV14 and TRBJ1-5; 7 bases fit TRBD1. The J segment lost 6 bases and the V segment lost 4 bases, leaving 6 bases of the junction unmatched. Germline CDR1 SGHDN, CDR2 FVKESK. The CDR3 is 14 residues long. DNA for the CDR3: TGTGCCAGCAGCCCCACAGGGGTGGGTCAGCCCCAGCATTTT. Amino acid sequence: CASSPTGVGQPQHF.

This chain connects TRBV15 to TRBJ2-1, with unresolved D. This CDR3 spans 15 amino acids. Germline values: CDR1 LNHNV, CDR2 YYDKDF (reference sequence). V lost 1 base and J lost 0, with 7 bases in between. CDR3 DNA: TGTGCCACCAGCAGAGCTGATAGCTCCTACAATGAGCAGTTCTTC. Residues: CATSRADSSYNEQFF.

The gene calls are TRBV27 and TRBJ1-2; weak D call: TRBD1 (6 bases). CDR1 and CDR2 from the germline V gene are MNHEY and SMNVEV (reference sequence). Trimming removed 2 bases from V and 3 bases from J, with 10 bases in between. This CDR3 comprises 14 residues. The CDR3 bases are TGTGCCAGCAGTTTAACGGGACATCACTATGGCTACACCTTC. Translating gives CASSLTGHHYGYTF.

The rearrangement uses TRBV11-1 and TRBJ2-7; possible D gene TRBD1, 6 bases. V was clipped by 8 bases and J by 5 bases, with 16 bases between them. This CDR3 contains 13 residues. Per the germline V gene, CDR1 is SGHAT and CDR2 is FQDESV (reference sequence). CDR3 in DNA: TGTGCCAGCCGTTCTGGGGGCAGAAACGAGCAGTACTTC. Translating gives CASRSGGRNEQYF.

This clonotype came up a few times. V usage is TRBV5-1 and J usage is TRBJ2-5, with TRBD2 identical over 11 bases. The ends lost 0 bases at V and 2 bases at J; junction bases unmatched: 3. This CDR3 is built from 16 residues. Germline V gene lookup returns CDR1 SGHRS and CDR2 YFSETQ. The CDR3 sequence is CASSLVGTSGQETQYF. The CDR3 coding sequence is TGCGCCAGCAGCTTGGTGGGGACTAGCGGACAAGAGACCCAGTACTTC.

The V call is TRBV14, the J call TRBJ2-2; D unclear. Between the trimmed V and J ends, which lost 0 bases and 6 bases, there was a span of 5 bases. Per germline, CDR1 SGHDN and CDR2 FVKESK. CDR3 length: 13 residues. This CDR3 is CASSQDLAGELFF. Written as DNA, the CDR3 is TGTGCCAGCAGCCAAGATCTGGCCGGGGAGCTGTTTTTT. The full variable domain, rest sourced from reference TRBV14 and TRBJ2-2, is EAGVTQFPSHSVIEKGQTVTLRCDPISGHDNLYWYRRVMGKEIKFLLHFVKESKQDESGMPNNRFLAERTGGTYSTLKVQPAELEDSGVYFCASSQDLAGELFFGEGSRLTVL.

A few counts support this clonotype. As DNA, the CDR3 is TGCAGCGTTGAAGTCAGCAACAATGAGCAGTTCTTC. Protein: CSVEVSNNEQFF. The V gene is TRBV29-1, the J gene TRBJ2-1; D not resolved. The V gene lost 1 base and the J gene lost 5 bases, with 6 bases spanning the gap. CDR3 size: 12 residues. Germline V gene sequence: CDR1 SQVTM, CDR2 ANQGSEA.

In DNA, the CDR3 is TGTGCCAGCAGCGTATTCCTGAACACTGAAGCTTTCTTT. Protein product: CASSVFLNTEAFF. This chain uses TRBV9 with TRBJ1-1; D remains unclear. Looked up from germline, CDR1 is SGDLS and CDR2 is YYNGEE. V lost 1 base and J lost 0, with 4 bases in between. The CDR3 contains 13 residues.

This clonotype was detected a few times. J is TRBJ2-3 and V is TRBV9; TRBD1 aligns across 8 bases. Unmatched junction bases numbered 5, after V lost 0 bases and J lost 5 bases. Germline lookup yields CDR1 SGDLS and CDR2 YYNGEE. CDR3 length equals 15 residues. DNA for the CDR3: TGTGCCAGCAGCGTAGCCGGGACAGGAGGAGATACGCAGTATTTT. It is translated as CASSVAGTGGDTQYF. The complete variable domain, with remaining parts taken from reference TRBV9 and TRBJ2-3, reads DSGVTQTPKHLITATGQRVTLRCSPRSGDLSVYWYQQSLDQGLQFLIQYYNGEERAKGNILERFSAQQFPDLHSELNLSSLELGDSALYFCASSVAGTGGDTQYFGPGTRLTVL.

The rearrangement joins TRBV20-1 to TRBJ2-7, with TRBD1 as a possible D gene (5 bases). There are 13 residues in the CDR3. The germline V gene encodes CDR1 DFQATT and CDR2 SNEGSKA (reference sequence). The ends were cut back, 1 base at V and 3 bases at J, with 10 bases in the middle. In nucleotides, the CDR3 is TGCAGTGCTAGAGGAGGCAGGGACTACGAGCAGTACTTC. Its protein is CSARGGRDYEQYF.

This clonotype was counted only a few times. The chain employs TRBV3-1 and TRBJ2-3; 8 bases map to TRBD2. The trim removed 7 bases at V and 5 bases at J, leaving 2 bases unmatched. In germline, CDR1 is LGHDT, CDR2 YNNKEL (reference sequence). The CDR3 covers 12 residues. The CDR3 spells CASNGGEDTQYF. The DNA for the CDR3 is TGTGCCAGCAACGGGGGGGAAGATACGCAGTATTTT.

This clonotype has more than one count but fewer than ten. The chain is built from TRBV7-9 and TRBJ1-2; D possibly corresponds to TRBD1 (5 bases). CDR1 and CDR2 from the germline V gene are SEHNR and FQNEAQ (reference sequence). V lost 5 bases to trimming and J lost 6 bases, with 13 bases between them. CDR3 size: 13 residues. The CDR3: CASSGDPWDGYTF. CDR3 in DNA: TGTGCCAGCAGCGGGGACCCATGGGATGGCTACACCTTC. Complete variable domain (other parts from reference TRBV7-9 and TRBJ1-2): DTGVSQNPRHKITKRGQNVTFRCDPISEHNRLYWYRQTLGQGPEFLTYFQNEAQLEKSRLLSDRFSAERPKGSFSTLEIQRTEQGDSAMYLCASSGDPWDGYTFGSGTRLTVV.

The chain joins TRBV5-4 to TRBJ2-3, with TRBD2 matching 10 bases. The CDR3 contains 15 residues. CDR1 and CDR2 (germline): SGHNT, YYREEE (reference sequence). V lost 4 bases, J lost 4 bases, and 6 bases stayed unmatched. CDR3 nucleotides: TGTGCCAGCAGCCGTCTAGCGGGAGCCCCAGATACGCAGTATTTT. Translated, it gives CASSRLAGAPDTQYF.

The CDR3 here is CASSLLGDPGGRLFF. CDR3 coding DNA: TGTGCCAGCAGTTTATTAGGGGACCCCGGCGGGAGGCTGTTTTTT. The J gene is TRBJ2-2, the V gene TRBV12-3 or TRBV12-4, with TRBD2 identical over 7 bases. The CDR3 is 15 residues long. V gave up 2 bases and J gave up 13 bases; unmatched junction bases: 13.

The CDR3 DNA is TGTGCCAGCAGCGACCCCTCGGGACGCCCGGGCCACGAGCAGTACTTC. Translating it yields CASSDPSGRPGHEQYF. V usage is TRBV7-9 and J usage is TRBJ2-7; D assignment may be TRBD1 or TRBD2 (5 bases each). Trimming pared 5 bases from V and 5 bases from J, leaving 22 bases between. The germline V gene encodes CDR1 SEHNR and CDR2 FQNEAQ (reference sequence). This CDR3 is built from 16 residues.

This clonotype has ten or more counts. V and J are TRBV28 and TRBJ2-1; 8 bases line up with TRBD1. Looked up from germline, CDR1 is MDHEN and CDR2 is SYDVKM. The CDR3 sequence is 14 residues long. The V and J ends lost 5 bases and 5 bases, in that order; junction bases with no gene match: 5. The CDR3, as DNA: TGTGCCAGCAGTCTGGCAGGGGGCAACAATGAGCAGTTCTTC. Its translation is CASSLAGGNNEQFF.

In this sample, this clonotype turned up a few times. CDR3 region: CSALPPSSYNEQFF. The CDR3, as DNA: TGCAGTGCCCTCCCCCCGAGCTCCTACAATGAGCAGTTCTTC. The rearrangement joins TRBV20-1 to TRBJ2-1; D not resolved. V lost 6 bases to trimming and J lost 0 bases, with 12 bases between them. Per the germline V gene, CDR1 is DFQATT and CDR2 is SNEGSKA (reference sequence). This CDR3 has 14 amino acids.

This clonotype was counted between two and nine times. The J gene is TRBJ2-6, the V gene TRBV29-1; no reliable D call. CDR3 length equals 13 residues. Germline V gene sequence: CDR1 SQVTM, CDR2 ANQGSEA. V lost 4 bases, J lost 1 base, and 5 bases lay in between. The CDR3 here is CSVVGSGANVLTF. The CDR3 bases are TGCAGCGTTGTGGGATCTGGGGCCAACGTCCTGACTTTC.

This clonotype occurred a few times. The rearrangement links TRBV2 to TRBJ1-6; TRBD1 might be the D (5 bases). Germline lookup yields CDR1 SNHLY and CDR2 FYNNEI. Trimming cost V 8 bases and J 4 bases, with 15 bases left between them. This CDR3 contains 15 residues. The CDR3 spells CASDGSGGYNSPLHF. DNA of the CDR3: TGTGCCAGCGACGGATCGGGGGGGTATAATTCACCCCTCCACTTT. The full variable domain, completed using reference TRBV2 and TRBJ1-6, is EPEVTQTPSHQVTQMGQEVILRCVPISNHLYFYWYRQILGQKVEFLVSFYNNEISEKSEIFDDQFSVERPDGSNFTLKIRSTKLEDSAMYFCASDGSGGYNSPLHFGNGTRLTVT.

CDR3 nucleotide sequence: TGTGCCAGCAGCTTACCGGGGAGGGGGCTTAATGAAAAACTGTTTTTT. Translation gives CASSLPGRGLNEKLFF. This chain joins TRBV7-9 and TRBJ1-4; 7 bases map to TRBD1. The J segment lost 4 bases and the V segment lost 2 bases, leaving 7 bases of the junction unmatched. CDR3 size: 16 residues. Germline V gene data show CDR1 as SEHNR and CDR2 as FQNEAQ (reference sequence).

This clonotype turned up a few times. The rearrangement uses TRBV6-1 and TRBJ1-4, with 7 bases matching TRBD1. Trimming removed 3 bases from V and 7 bases from J; junction bases left unmatched: 8. The CDR3 is 15 residues long. CDR1 and CDR2 from the germline V gene are MNHNS and SASEGT. The CDR3 region has the DNA TGTGCCAGCAGTGACACAGGGGTCCGGGGTGAAAAACTGTTTTTT. Protein: CASSDTGVRGEKLFF.